A single sample is the source of the 19 T cell receptor beta chains below, sequenced in a study of T cells after yellow fever vaccination. Each CDR3 protein is one row after TCRdb ran MiXCR on the 5' RACE reads. The sample has a few hundred thousand distinct CDR3 sequences, roughly 8.6% seen once. Sequences were derived from PBMCs, sampled about 41 days after the first yellow fever vaccination. The receptor set was obtained from a man aged 18-30 years who received the YFV17D yellow fever vaccine.

V usage is TRBV7-9 and J usage is TRBJ1-6; TRBD1 might be the D (5 bases). The CDR3 totals 15 residues. V dropped 0 bases and J dropped 7 bases, with 10 bases sitting between them. CDR1 is SEHNR and CDR2 is FQNEAQ in the germline V gene (reference sequence). CDR3 coding DNA: TGTGCCAGCAGCTTAGCTGGGACCAAGAATTCACCCCTCCACTTT. Amino acid sequence: CASSLAGTKNSPLHF.

This clonotype was found a few times. The chain employs TRBV7-2 and TRBJ2-1, with D tentatively TRBD2 (5 bases). Between the trimmed V and J ends, which lost 5 bases and 10 bases, there was a span of 15 bases. The CDR3 loop spans 13 amino acids. Germline V gives CDR1 SGHTA, CDR2 FQGNSA. CDR3 sequence (DNA): TGTGCCAGCAGCCAACGCGAACGAGGGGAGCAGTTCTTC. Translated, it gives CASSQRERGEQFF.

This clonotype was detected only a few times. V and J are TRBV28 and TRBJ2-3, with TRBD1 as a possible D gene (6 bases). The CDR3 is made up of 15 amino acids. Germline assignment: CDR1 MDHEN and CDR2 SYDVKM. Trimming removed 7 bases from V and 2 bases from J, with 16 bases in between. DNA for the CDR3: TGTGCCAGCAATATCATCGGACAGTCCACAGATACGCAGTATTTT. Residues: CASNIIGQSTDTQYF.

The chain links TRBV6-2 or TRBV6-3 to TRBJ1-5, with a tentative D call TRBD1 (5 bases). CDR1 and CDR2 from the germline V gene are MNHEY and SVGEGT. This CDR3 spans 13 amino acids. The ends were cut back, 10 bases at V and 4 bases at J, with 14 bases in the middle. CDR3 coding DNA: TGTGCCATTCAGGGATGGGGAAATCAGCCCCAGCATTTT. This codes for CAIQGWGNQPQHF.

This clonotype was detected a few times. V and J are TRBV20-1 and TRBJ2-1, with D maybe TRBD1 (6 bases). There are 16 residues in the CDR3. In germline, CDR1 is DFQATT, CDR2 SNEGSKA (reference sequence). Trimming took 3 bases from V and 2 from J, leaving 17 bases between them. The CDR3 DNA reads as TGCAGTGCTAGTGGGTTTCGACAGGACCCCTACAATGAGCAGTTCTTC. Translating gives CSASGFRQDPYNEQFF.

In its sample, this clonotype was seen many times. The rearrangement joins TRBV7-2 to TRBJ2-3, with D possibly TRBD1 on 7 matching bases. Germline values: CDR1 SGHTA, CDR2 FQGNSA. This CDR3 region has 17 residues. Trimming cost V 0 bases and J 5 bases, with 18 bases left between them. The CDR3 is CASSLASGAGGGDTQYF. The CDR3 DNA reads as TGTGCCAGCAGCTTAGCGTCTGGGGCAGGGGGAGGAGATACGCAGTATTTT.

This clonotype occurred a few times. The chain is built from TRBV19 and TRBJ2-2; D might be TRBD1 (6 bases). The ends were cut back, 1 base at V and 0 bases at J, with 9 bases in the middle. CDR3 length: 16 residues. Germline lookup yields CDR1 LNHDA and CDR2 SQIVND (reference sequence). CDR3 sequence: CASSIVDSANTGELFF. The CDR3 bases are TGTGCCAGTAGTATAGTGGACAGCGCGAACACCGGGGAGCTGTTTTTT.

The V call is TRBV5-1, the J call TRBJ2-1; no clear D gene. V was shortened by 1 base and J by 0 bases, with 8 bases between the two germline ends. In germline, CDR1 is SGHRS, CDR2 YFSETQ. The CDR3 covers 15 residues. CDR3 in amino acids: CASSLPIFSYNEQFF. DNA of the CDR3: TGCGCCAGCAGCTTGCCGATATTCTCCTACAATGAGCAGTTCTTC.

The chain recombines TRBV5-5 with TRBJ1-4; a possible D gene is TRBD1 (5 bases). The CDR3 loop spans 16 amino acids. V lost 4 bases and J lost 0, with 13 bases in between. The germline gives CDR1 SGHKS, CDR2 YYEKEE (reference sequence). The CDR3 bases are TGTGCCAGCAGCCCCGGGACGGTAACAACTAATGAAAAACTGTTTTTT. Translated: CASSPGTVTTNEKLFF.

The chain has TRBV4-1 and TRBJ1-2; D might be TRBD1 (5 bases). Germline V gives CDR1 MGHRA, CDR2 YSYEKL. This CDR3 spans 15 amino acids. V was pared by 0 bases and J by 6 bases, with 14 bases between. CDR3 protein: CASSQDPSPGDGYTF. The DNA of the CDR3 is TGCGCCAGCAGCCAAGATCCCTCCCCGGGGGATGGCTACACCTTC.

CDR3 nucleotides: TGCAGTGCTAGACCGGTTACACCCACCTTC. Translation: CSARPVTPTF. The rearrangement joins TRBV20-1 to TRBJ1-2; D is uncertain. With 2 bases removed from V and 13 bases from J, the gap between germline ends came to 11 bases. Germline CDR1 and CDR2: DFQATT and SNEGSKA (reference sequence). The CDR3 contains 10 residues.

This clonotype was seen a handful of times. The chain is built from TRBV18 and TRBJ2-7; 7 bases align to TRBD1. The junction had 11 bases not matched to a gene; V was cut back by 6 bases and J by 6 bases. The CDR3 is 14 amino acids. Per germline, CDR1 KGHSH and CDR2 LQKENI. DNA of the CDR3: TGTGCCAGCTCGTCGACAGGGATGAATCGCGAGCAGTACTTC. Translating gives CASSSTGMNREQYF.

V usage is TRBV15 and J usage is TRBJ1-5, with 9 bases fitting TRBD1. This CDR3 region has 17 residues. Per the germline V gene, CDR1 is LNHNV and CDR2 is YYDKDF (reference sequence). The V and J ends lost 0 bases and 5 bases, in that order; junction bases with no gene match: 8. CDR3 residues: CATSRDRAQGAYQPQHF. CDR3 coding DNA: TGTGCCACCAGCAGAGATAGGGCACAGGGGGCGTATCAGCCCCAGCATTTT.

This clonotype was observed a few times. The chain couples TRBV5-4 to TRBJ2-3, with 13 bases identical to TRBD2. The J segment lost 5 bases and the V segment lost 0 bases, leaving 6 bases of the junction unmatched. The CDR3 has 17 amino acids. CDR1 and CDR2 from the germline V gene are SGHNT and YYREEE (reference sequence). The CDR3 region has the DNA TGTGCCAGCAGCTTGGCGGGACTAGCGGGACAGGTAGATACGCAGTATTTT. Translated, it gives CASSLAGLAGQVDTQYF.

The gene calls are TRBV5-1 and TRBJ1-1; no clear D. Trimming left V 2 bases short and J 9 bases short, with 11 bases between. The germline CDR1 and CDR2 sequences are SGHRS and YFSETQ. The CDR3 has 12 amino acids. CDR3 loop: CASSFSESKAFF. The CDR3 coding sequence is TGCGCCAGCAGCTTTTCAGAGTCTAAAGCTTTCTTT.

This clonotype was detected only a few times. The V gene is TRBV7-6, the J gene TRBJ1-3; 8 bases align to TRBD1. Germline loops: CDR1 SGHVS, CDR2 FNYEAQ. CDR3 length: 16 residues. V was pared by 4 bases and J by 0 bases, with 5 bases of the junction left unmatched. This CDR3 reads CASSYTGGSSGNTIYF. The CDR3 DNA reads TGTGCCAGCAGCTATACAGGGGGTAGCTCTGGAAACACCATATATTTT.

The chain combines TRBV5-1 with TRBJ2-1; 7 positions match TRBD2. Germline CDR1 reads SGHRS; CDR2 reads YFSETQ. The CDR3 spans 14 residues. The V and J ends lost 4 bases and 7 bases, in that order; junction bases with no gene match: 8. CDR3 region: CASSQGLDGNEQFF. The DNA for the CDR3 is TGCGCCAGCAGCCAAGGACTAGATGGAAATGAGCAGTTCTTC.

This clonotype was detected only a few times. J is TRBJ2-5 and V is TRBV7-8, with TRBD2 as a possible D gene (6 bases). From germline, CDR1 is SGHVS and CDR2 FQNEAQ. This CDR3 has 16 residues. V was trimmed by 2 bases and J by 7 bases, leaving 20 bases between them. The CDR3 reads CASSLPRELRTGTQYF. The CDR3 DNA is TGTGCCAGCAGCTTACCCCGGGAGCTTCGGACTGGGACCCAGTACTTC.

This clonotype has ten or more counts. The chain couples TRBV5-5 to TRBJ2-1, with a tentative D call TRBD2 (7 bases). The germline V gene has CDR1 SGHKS and CDR2 YYEKEE (reference sequence). The CDR3 is 16 residues long. The ends were cut back, 4 bases at V and 2 bases at J, with 16 bases in the middle. The chain's CDR3 is CASSLLLGGAYNEQFF. The CDR3 nucleotides are TGTGCCAGCAGCCTGTTATTAGGGGGGGCCTACAATGAGCAGTTCTTC.